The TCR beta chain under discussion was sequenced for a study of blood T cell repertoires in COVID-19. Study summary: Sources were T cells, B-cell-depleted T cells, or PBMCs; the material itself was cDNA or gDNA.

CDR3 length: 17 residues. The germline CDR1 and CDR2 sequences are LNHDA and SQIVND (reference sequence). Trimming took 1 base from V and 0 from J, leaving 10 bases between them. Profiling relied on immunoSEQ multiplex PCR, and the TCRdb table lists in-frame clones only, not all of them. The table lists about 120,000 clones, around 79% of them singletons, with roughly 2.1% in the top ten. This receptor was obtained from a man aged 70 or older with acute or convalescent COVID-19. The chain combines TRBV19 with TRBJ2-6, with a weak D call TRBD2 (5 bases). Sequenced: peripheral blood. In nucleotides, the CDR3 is TGTGCCAGTAGTATAGGACCGACTATCTCTGGGGCCAACGTCCTGACTTTC. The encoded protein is CASSIGPTISGANVLTF.